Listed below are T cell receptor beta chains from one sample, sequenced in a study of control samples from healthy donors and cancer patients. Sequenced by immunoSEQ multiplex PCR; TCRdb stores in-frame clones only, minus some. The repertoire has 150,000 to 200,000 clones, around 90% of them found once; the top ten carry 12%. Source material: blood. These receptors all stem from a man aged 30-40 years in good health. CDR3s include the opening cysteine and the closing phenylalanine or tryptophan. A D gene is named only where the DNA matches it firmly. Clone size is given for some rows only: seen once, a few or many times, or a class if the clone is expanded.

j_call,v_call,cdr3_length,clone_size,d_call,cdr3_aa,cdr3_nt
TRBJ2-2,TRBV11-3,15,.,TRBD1,CASSRDRGFAGELFF,TGTGCCAGCAGCCGGGACAGGGGGTTCGCCGGGGAGCTGTTTTTT
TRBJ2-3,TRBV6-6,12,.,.,CASSSTTYTQYF,TGTGCCAGCAGTTCGACTACTTATACGCAGTATTTT
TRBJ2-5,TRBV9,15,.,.,CASSPTGTGKETQYF,TGTGCCAGCAGCCCGACCGGGACCGGGAAAGAGACCCAGTACTTC
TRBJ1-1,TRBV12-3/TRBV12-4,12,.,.,CASMGENTEAFF,TGTGCCAGCATGGGAGAAAACACTGAAGCTTTCTTT
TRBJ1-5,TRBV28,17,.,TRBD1,CASRLSGTVYSNQPQHF,TGTGCCAGCAGACTTTCCGGGACAGTTTATAGCAATCAGCCCCAGCATTTT
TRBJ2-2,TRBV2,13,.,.,CASMTGGTGELFF,TGTGCCAGCATGACTGGGGGCACCGGGGAGCTGTTTTTT
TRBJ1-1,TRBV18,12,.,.,CASTGYGTEAFF,TGTGCCAGCACCGGGTACGGCACTGAAGCTTTCTTT
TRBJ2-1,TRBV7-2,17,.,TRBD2,CASSLKGAGGIGYEQFF,TGTGCCAGCAGCTTAAAAGGGGCGGGGGGGATCGGCTATGAGCAGTTCTTC
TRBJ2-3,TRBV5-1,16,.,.,CASSFGAASGSDTQYF,TGCGCCAGCAGCTTTGGAGCAGCGAGCGGCTCAGATACGCAGTATTTT
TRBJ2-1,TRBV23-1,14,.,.,CASTSGQSHLRPFF,TGCGCCAGCACCTCAGGACAGTCCCATCTTCGACCGTTCTTC
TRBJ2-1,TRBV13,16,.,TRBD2,CASSVGLAGSYNEQFF,TGTGCCAGCAGCGTTGGACTAGCGGGCTCCTACAATGAGCAGTTCTTC
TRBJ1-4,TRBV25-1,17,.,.,CASSEGQGLGTNEKLFF,TGTGCCAGCAGTGAAGGGCAGGGGCTTGGGACTAATGAAAAACTGTTTTTT
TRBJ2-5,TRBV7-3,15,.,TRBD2,CASSLTSGGQETQYF,TGTGCCAGCAGCTTGACTAGCGGGGGACAAGAGACCCAGTACTTC
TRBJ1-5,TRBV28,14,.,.,CASLGGSEKLPQHF,TGTGCCAGTCTGGGGGGTTCGGAAAAATTGCCCCAGCATTTT
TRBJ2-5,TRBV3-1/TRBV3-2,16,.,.,CASTHLTGRIGETQYF,TGTGCCAGCACCCACCTAACGGGGCGAATTGGTGAGACCCAGTACTTC
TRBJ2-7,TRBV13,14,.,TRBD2,CASSAGTSGYEQYF,TGTGCCAGCAGCGCAGGGACTAGCGGGTACGAGCAGTACTTC
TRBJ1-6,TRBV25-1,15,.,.,CASTPPVQVKSPLHF,TGTGCCAGCACCCCCCCCGTACAGGTGAAATCACCCCTCCACTTT
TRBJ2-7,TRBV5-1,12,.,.,CASSHRDHEQYF,TGCGCCAGCAGCCACAGGGATCACGAGCAGTACTTC
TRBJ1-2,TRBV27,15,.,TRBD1,CASSSYTGTGTGYTF,TGTGCCAGCAGTTCATATACCGGGACAGGGACTGGCTACACCTTC
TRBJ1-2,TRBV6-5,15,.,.,CASSYRRETNYGYTF,TGTGCCAGCAGTTACCGAAGAGAAACTAACTATGGCTACACCTTC
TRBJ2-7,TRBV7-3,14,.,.,CASSLDGSSYEQYF,TGTGCCAGCAGCTTAGACGGGAGCTCCTACGAGCAGTACTTC
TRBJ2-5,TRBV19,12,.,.,CASSVPQETQYF,TGTGCCAGTAGTGTCCCCCAAGAGACCCAGTACTTC
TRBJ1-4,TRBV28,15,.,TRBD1,CASSGPGQGYEKLFF,TGTGCCAGCAGTGGCCCGGGACAGGGTTATGAAAAACTGTTTTTT
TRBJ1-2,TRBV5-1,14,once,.,CASSLEFGGGGYTF,TGCGCCAGCAGCTTGGAATTCGGGGGAGGGGGCTACACCTTC
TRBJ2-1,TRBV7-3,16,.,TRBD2,CASSLRTSLGYNEQFF,TGTGCCAGCAGCTTAAGGACTAGCTTAGGTTACAATGAGCAGTTCTTC
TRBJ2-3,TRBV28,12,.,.,CASTGPTDTQYF,TGTGCCAGCACCGGACCAACAGATACGCAGTATTTT
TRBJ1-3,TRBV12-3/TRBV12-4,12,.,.,CASSPQGNTIYF,TGTGCCAGCAGTCCTCAAGGAAACACCATATATTTT
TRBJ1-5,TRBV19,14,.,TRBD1,CASSTQTGGQPQHF,TGTGCCAGTAGTACCCAGACAGGGGGGCAGCCCCAGCATTTT
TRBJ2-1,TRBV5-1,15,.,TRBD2,CASSLDGTSWNEQFF,TGCGCCAGCAGCTTGGACGGGACTAGTTGGAATGAGCAGTTCTTC
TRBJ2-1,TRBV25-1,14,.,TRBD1,CASSAPGTGDEQFF,TGTGCCAGCAGTGCTCCCGGGACAGGGGATGAGCAGTTCTTC
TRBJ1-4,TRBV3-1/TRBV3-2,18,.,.,CASSRAVRGSPTNEKLFF,TGTGCCAGCAGCCGCGCAGTAAGGGGATCGCCAACTAATGAAAAACTGTTTTTT
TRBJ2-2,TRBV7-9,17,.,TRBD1,CASSPFIGTGNTGELFF,TGTGCCAGCAGCCCTTTCATCGGGACAGGGAACACCGGGGAGCTGTTTTTT
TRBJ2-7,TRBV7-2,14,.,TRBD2,CASSFGGSAYEQYF,TGTGCCAGCAGCTTTGGCGGGAGCGCCTACGAGCAGTACTTC
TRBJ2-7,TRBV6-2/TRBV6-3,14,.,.,CASSYFGQTYEQYF,TGTGCCAGCAGTTACTTCGGACAGACATACGAGCAGTACTTC
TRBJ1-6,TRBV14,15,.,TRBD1,CASSNTRQGSSPLHF,TGTGCCAGCAGCAACACAAGACAGGGATCCTCACCCCTCCACTTT
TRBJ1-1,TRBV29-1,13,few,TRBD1,CSVEPTGGIKAFF,TGCAGCGTTGAGCCTACAGGGGGAATAAAAGCTTTCTTT
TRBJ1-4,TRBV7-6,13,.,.,CASSLDLNEKLFF,TGTGCCAGCAGCTTGGACCTTAATGAAAAACTGTTTTTT
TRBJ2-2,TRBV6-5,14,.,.,CASSSGYDTGELFF,TGTGCCAGCAGTAGTGGATACGACACCGGGGAGCTGTTTTTT
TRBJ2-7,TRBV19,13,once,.,CASSIDLGGEQYF,TGTGCCAGTAGTATAGATTTAGGTGGGGAGCAGTACTTC
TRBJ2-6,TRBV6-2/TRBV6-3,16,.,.,CASSYRQISGANVLTF,TGTGCCAGCAGTTACAGGCAGATCTCTGGGGCCAACGTCCTGACTTTC
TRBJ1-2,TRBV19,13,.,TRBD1,CASSPTGDYGYTF,TGTGCCAGTAGTCCAACAGGGGACTATGGCTACACCTTC
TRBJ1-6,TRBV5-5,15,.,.,CASSSWGGLHSPLHF,TGTGCCAGCAGCTCCTGGGGGGGGCTTCATTCACCCCTCCACTTT
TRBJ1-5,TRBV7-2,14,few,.,CASSLLQGNQPQHF,TGTGCCAGCAGCCTCTTACAGGGCAATCAGCCCCAGCATTTT
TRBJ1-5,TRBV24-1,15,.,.,CATSDLDGGNQPQHF,TGTGCCACCAGTGACTTGGACGGAGGAAATCAGCCCCAGCATTTT
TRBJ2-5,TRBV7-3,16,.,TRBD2,CASSPRGGLGQETQYF,TGTGCCAGCAGCCCCAGAGGAGGACTAGGGCAAGAGACCCAGTACTTC
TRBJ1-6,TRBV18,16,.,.,CASSPGRGQGNSPLHF,TGTGCCAGCTCACCTGGGCGGGGTCAGGGGAATTCACCCCTCCACTTT
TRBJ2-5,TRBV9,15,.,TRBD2,CASSPRLAGLETQYF,TGTGCCAGCAGCCCTAGACTAGCGGGGTTAGAGACCCAGTACTTC
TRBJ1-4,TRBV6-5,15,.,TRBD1,CASSYSDRGGEKLFF,TGTGCCAGCAGTTACTCGGACAGGGGGGGGGAAAAACTGTTTTTT
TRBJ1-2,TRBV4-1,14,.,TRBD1,CASSQEDRGVGYTF,TGCGCCAGCAGCCAAGAAGACAGGGGGGTGGGCTACACCTTC
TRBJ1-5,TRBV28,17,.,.,CASSIGGWGNSNQPQHF,TGTGCCAGCAGTATTGGGGGGTGGGGAAATAGCAATCAGCCCCAGCATTTT
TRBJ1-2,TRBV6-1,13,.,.,CASSEQARYGYTF,TGTGCCAGCAGTGAGCAGGCGAGGTATGGCTACACCTTC